The 31 T cell receptor beta chains given below trace back to one sample, sequenced in a study of OX40 agonist ivuxolimab in advanced cancers. Generated by immunoSEQ multiplex PCR, the TCRdb table keeps only in-frame clones and is missing some. The table records more than 55,000 clones, 87% of them present only once. The sequences come from CD4+ or CD8+ T cells sorted from blood, collected in a trial of the OX40 agonist ivuxolimab. The receptor set was obtained from an adult with an advanced solid tumor such as melanoma, head and neck, liver or kidney cancer.

The chain couples TRBV30 to TRBJ1-2; no definite D call. V lost 4 bases, J lost 1 base, and 4 bases lay in between. CDR1 is GTSNPN and CDR2 is SVGIG in the germline V gene (reference sequence). The CDR3 contains 11 residues. This CDR3 reads CAWTDNYGYTF. The CDR3 DNA reads as TGTGCCTGGACAGATAACTATGGCTACACCTTC.

CDR3 bases: TGTGCCAGTAACAGGGGCCGTGATCAGCCCCAGCATTTT. Protein sequence: CASNRGRDQPQHF. The chain has TRBV19 and TRBJ1-5; 7 bases align to TRBD1. The V segment lost 7 bases and the J segment 5 bases; nucleotides outside the gene matches: 5. The CDR3 runs to 13 residues. Per the germline V gene, CDR1 is LNHDA and CDR2 is SQIVND (reference sequence).

This clone was found a few times. J is TRBJ1-4 and V is TRBV7-6; TRBD1 aligns across 7 bases. Per the germline V gene, CDR1 is SGHVS and CDR2 is FNYEAQ. The trim removed 1 base at V and 5 bases at J, leaving 16 bases unmatched. The CDR3 is 19 amino acids. The CDR3 bases are TGTGCCAGCAGCTTAGGGACAGGCCATGGGACGTCCGGCAATGAAAAACTGTTTTTT. Translating it yields CASSLGTGHGTSGNEKLFF.

This chain joins TRBV9 and TRBJ2-3; D not certain. This CDR3 comprises 16 residues. Germline V gene sequence: CDR1 SGDLS, CDR2 YYNGEE. V lost 0 bases, J lost 2 bases, and 13 bases lay in between. The CDR3 loop reads CASSVDAGQVTDTQYF. CDR3 in DNA: TGTGCCAGCAGCGTAGACGCCGGGCAGGTCACAGATACGCAGTATTTT.

The chain has TRBV7-9 and TRBJ2-1; D is possibly TRBD2 (6 bases). Germline CDR1 and CDR2: SEHNR and FQNEAQ (reference sequence). The CDR3 is 16 residues long. V lost 2 bases, J lost 5 bases, and 16 bases lay in between. This CDR3 reads CASSLRSAGRDNEQFF. In nucleotides, the CDR3 is TGTGCCAGCAGCTTACGGTCGGCGGGAAGAGACAATGAGCAGTTCTTC.

V usage is TRBV9 and J usage is TRBJ2-1; weak D call: TRBD2 (7 bases). V was cut by 0 bases and J by 2 bases, with 9 bases left in between. The CDR3 is made up of 15 amino acids. Germline CDR1 and CDR2: SGDLS and YYNGEE. The CDR3 loop reads CASSVARGPYNEQFF. DNA of the CDR3: TGTGCCAGCAGCGTAGCGCGGGGGCCCTACAATGAGCAGTTCTTC.

The rearrangement links TRBV30 to TRBJ2-1; 7 positions agree with TRBD2. The CDR3 length is 15 residues. The germline V gene encodes CDR1 GTSNPN and CDR2 SVGIG (reference sequence). The ends lost 8 bases at V and 0 bases at J; junction bases unmatched: 10. CDR3 bases: TGTGCCCGGGGGGTGCGGAGAAGCTCCTACAATGAGCAGTTCTTC. Translating gives CARGVRRSSYNEQFF.

For the CDR3, the DNA is TGTGCCAGTAGTGTGGACAGTGGGGCAGAGACCCAGTACTTC. Encoded protein: CASSVDSGAETQYF. The V gene is TRBV19, the J gene TRBJ2-5, with a weak D call TRBD1 (6 bases). The CDR3 runs 14 residues. The V gene's germline CDR1 is LNHDA and CDR2 SQIVND (reference sequence). The germline V and J ends were trimmed by 5 bases and 4 bases, with 14 bases remaining between them.

The chain is built from TRBV21-1 and TRBJ2-1; the table's D call, TRBD2, was not checked against the DNA. TRBV21-1 is annotated as a pseudogene. This CDR3 has 14 residues. Here the CDR3 DNA reads TGTGCCAGCAGCTCCTCAATAGCGGGCAATGAGCAGTTCTTC. This codes for CASSSSIAGNEQFF.

The chain carries TRBV29-1 and TRBJ2-3; D may be TRBD1 (6 bases). V lost 0 bases to trimming and J lost 10 bases, with 17 bases between them. Germline CDR1 and CDR2: SQVTM and ANQGSEA. The CDR3 is 14 amino acids. The CDR3 region has the DNA TGCAGCGTTGAAGATCGGGACATTTTTAGGTCGCAGTATTTT. It specifies CSVEDRDIFRSQYF.

This rearrangement joins TRBV5-6 to TRBJ2-1; D not resolved. There are 12 residues in the CDR3. Per germline, CDR1 SGHDT and CDR2 YYEEEE. The germline V and J ends were trimmed by 0 bases and 9 bases, with 7 bases remaining between them. The CDR3 sequence is CASSLARFEQFF. The CDR3 nucleotides are TGTGCCAGCAGCTTGGCGAGATTTGAGCAGTTCTTC.

The rearrangement uses TRBV11-3 and TRBJ2-1; no clear D gene. V was clipped by 3 bases and J by 12 bases, with 9 bases between them. The germline CDR1 and CDR2 sequences are SGHNT and YENEEA. The CDR3 runs to 11 residues. CDR3 loop: CASSLLGGQFF. Here the CDR3 DNA reads TGTGCCAGCAGCTTGCTAGGTGGGCAGTTCTTC.

The chain employs TRBV2 and TRBJ2-2; 9 positions agree with TRBD1. The length of the CDR3 is 14 residues. The ends lost 6 bases at V and 5 bases at J; junction bases unmatched: 4. Germline V gene lookup returns CDR1 SNHLY and CDR2 FYNNEI. The CDR3 DNA follows: TGTGCCAGCAGGAGACAGGGGGTTACCGGGGAGCTGTTTTTT. Residues: CASRRQGVTGELFF. Together with reference TRBV2 and TRBJ2-2, the CDR3 gives the full variable domain: EPEVTQTPSHQVTQMGQEVILRCVPISNHLYFYWYRQILGQKVEFLVSFYNNEISEKSEIFDDQFSVERPDGSNFTLKIRSTKLEDSAMYFCASRRQGVTGELFFGEGSRLTVL.

V gene TRBV11-3 combines with J gene TRBJ2-7; D call uncertain. The CDR3 extends over 16 amino acids. CDR1 is SGHNT and CDR2 is YENEEA in the germline V gene. V lost 3 bases, J lost 3 bases, and 18 bases lay in between. The CDR3 DNA reads TGTGCCAGCAGCTTGAGCAACAGCAATAGTCTCTACGAGCAGTACTTC. It yields the protein CASSLSNSNSLYEQYF. Combining the CDR3 with reference TRBV11-3 and TRBJ2-7 gives the whole variable domain EAGVVQSPRYKIIEKKQPVAFWCNPISGHNTLYWYLQNLGQGPELLIRYENEEAVDDSQLPKDRFSAERLKGVDSTLKIQPAELGDSAVYLCASSLSNSNSLYEQYFGPGTRLTVT.

This clone has just a few counts. J is TRBJ1-1 and V is TRBV10-3; D may be TRBD1 (5 bases). This CDR3 contains 12 residues. The V gene's germline CDR1 is ENHRY and CDR2 SYGVKD. V was trimmed by 4 bases and J by 6 bases, leaving 9 bases between them. CDR3 nucleotide sequence: TGTGCCATCAGTGGGGCGGGGGCTGAAGCTTTCTTT. Translated, it gives CAISGAGAEAFF.

The chain recombines TRBV19 with TRBJ2-6; no firm D call. V lost 7 bases and J 0 bases, leaving 16 bases between the germline ends. Germline V gene data show CDR1 as LNHDA and CDR2 as SQIVND (reference sequence). This CDR3 is built from 17 residues. The CDR3 reads CASTFTALSSGANVLTF. The CDR3 nucleotides are TGTGCCAGTACCTTTACAGCCTTGAGCTCTGGGGCCAACGTCCTGACTTTC.

The chain carries TRBV10-3 and TRBJ2-7, with D possibly TRBD2 on 7 matching bases. The CDR3 has 12 residues. V was trimmed by 0 bases and J by 8 bases, leaving 8 bases between them. CDR1 ENHRY and CDR2 SYGVKD come from the germline V gene. The DNA for the CDR3 is TGTGCCATCAGTGAGTCGGGGGGGCAGCAGTACTTC. Its protein is CAISESGGQQYF.

This chain uses TRBV5-1 with TRBJ2-1, with 9 nucleotides matching TRBD2. The CDR3 is made up of 14 amino acids. V lost 4 bases to trimming and J lost 9 bases; unmatched junction nucleotides: 8. Looked up from germline, CDR1 is SGHRS and CDR2 is YFSETQ. CDR3 sequence reads: CASSPGTSRSEQFF. CDR3 coding DNA: TGCGCCAGCAGCCCGGGGACTAGCAGGTCTGAGCAGTTCTTC.

The chain has TRBV4-1 and TRBJ2-7; D might be TRBD1 (6 bases). CDR1 is MGHRA, CDR2 YSYEKL, per germline. Trimming pared 3 bases from V and 7 bases from J, leaving 16 bases between. The CDR3 is made up of 14 amino acids. CDR3 in DNA: TGCGCCAGCAGCCATGAACAGGGATTTGGGGAGCAGTACTTC. Translation: CASSHEQGFGEQYF.

The chain joins TRBV29-1 to TRBJ1-2, with D maybe TRBD1 (5 bases). V was shortened by 7 bases and J by 8 bases, with 14 bases between the two germline ends. This CDR3 has 11 residues. Germline V gene data show CDR1 as SQVTM and CDR2 as ANQGSEA. DNA of the CDR3: TGCAGCGACCAATGGGGGGAAGGCTACACCTTC. It translates to CSDQWGEGYTF.

V is TRBV14 and J is TRBJ2-5; a weak D match, TRBD1 (6 bases). This CDR3 region has 16 residues. The V end was cut by 1 base, the J end by 7 bases, with 19 bases between. CDR1 and CDR2 from the germline V gene are SGHDN and FVKESK. The DNA of the CDR3 is TGTGCCAGCAGCCAAGTCCGTGGCACAGGGACCGGGACCCAGTACTTC. Translating gives CASSQVRGTGTGTQYF.

In this sample, this clone turned up a few times. This chain uses TRBV30 with TRBJ2-7; 8 nucleotides agree with TRBD2. CDR1 is GTSNPN and CDR2 is SVGIG in the germline V gene (reference sequence). The CDR3 length is 16 residues. Losses at the gene ends were 2 bases for V and 0 bases for J; bases not matched to a gene: 9. As DNA, the CDR3 is TGTGCCTGGAGTTGGGGAGTAGCGGGGAACTCCTACGAGCAGTACTTC. This translates into CAWSWGVAGNSYEQYF.

This clone appeared once. This chain connects TRBV14 to TRBJ1-2, with unresolved D. The V gene's germline CDR1 is SGHDN and CDR2 FVKESK. Trimming removed 5 bases at V and 2 bases at J, with 6 bases between. The CDR3 sequence is 12 residues long. CDR3 in amino acids: CASSAGNYGYTF. The CDR3 coding sequence is TGTGCCAGCAGCGCCGGGAACTATGGCTACACCTTC.

The rearrangement joins TRBV28 to TRBJ1-2; TRBD1 agrees at 8 bases. This CDR3 contains 14 residues. Germline trimming cut 5 bases from V and 3 bases from J; bases unmatched to any gene: 5. Looked up from germline, CDR1 is MDHEN and CDR2 is SYDVKM. The CDR3 nucleotides are TGTGCCAGCAGTGGACCGGGACAGGACTATGGCTACACCTTC. Amino acids: CASSGPGQDYGYTF.

This chain joins TRBV7-8 and TRBJ2-7; 13 nucleotides line up with TRBD2. The CDR3 is made up of 16 amino acids. The germline gives CDR1 SGHVS, CDR2 FQNEAQ. V dropped 1 base and J dropped 4; count of bases not matched to a gene: 4. CDR3 sequence: CASSLGGLAGVYEQYF. CDR3 DNA sequence: TGTGCCAGCAGCTTAGGAGGACTAGCGGGAGTGTACGAGCAGTACTTC.

This chain joins TRBV11-2 and TRBJ2-1, with a tentative D call TRBD1 (6 bases). Germline CDR1 is SGHAT and CDR2 is FQNNGV. This CDR3 has 14 residues. V lost 0 bases and J 9 bases, leaving 12 bases between the germline ends. CDR3 in DNA: TGTGCCAGCAGCTTAGAAACAGGGCGGTCTGAGCAGTTCTTC. Protein: CASSLETGRSEQFF.

This chain connects TRBV30 to TRBJ2-1; the match to TRBD2 covers 9 bases. CDR1 is GTSNPN and CDR2 is SVGIG in the germline V gene (reference sequence). J lost 4 bases, V lost 2 bases, and 12 bases had no gene match. The CDR3 has 17 residues. In DNA, the CDR3 is TGTGCCTGGAGTCACATACCCCTAGCGGGACGTTACAATGAGCAGTTCTTC. This sequence encodes CAWSHIPLAGRYNEQFF.

The chain has TRBV7-9 and TRBJ2-5, with D tentatively TRBD2 (6 bases). V lost 0 bases, J lost 5 bases, and 10 bases lay in between. CDR1 and CDR2 from the germline V gene are SEHNR and FQNEAQ (reference sequence). The CDR3 totals 14 residues. CDR3 bases: TGTGCCAGCAGCTTAGCGGCCGGGACTGAGACCCAGTACTTC. This translates into CASSLAAGTETQYF.

The chain combines TRBV5-1 with TRBJ2-7; 7 bases map to TRBD1. V shed 3 bases and J 4 bases; nucleotides not matched to a gene: 13. Per the germline V gene, CDR1 is SGHRS and CDR2 is YFSETQ. This CDR3 region has 16 residues. This CDR3 reads CASSYIGDSLKYEQYF. In DNA form, the CDR3 reads TGCGCCAGCAGCTATATAGGGGACAGCCTAAAATACGAGCAGTACTTC. Looking up the rest from reference TRBV5-1 and TRBJ2-7 gives the full variable domain: KAGVTQTPRYLIKTRGQQVTLSCSPISGHRSVSWYQQTPGQGLQFLFEYFSETQRNKGNFPGRFSGRQFSNSRSEMNVSTLELGDSALYLCASSYIGDSLKYEQYFGPGTRLTVT.

The chain couples TRBV4-1 to TRBJ2-7, with D possibly TRBD1 on 5 matching bases. V was cut by 2 bases and J by 4 bases, with 15 bases left in between. Germline V gives CDR1 MGHRA, CDR2 YSYEKL. The CDR3 loop spans 15 amino acids. The CDR3 DNA follows: TGCGCCAGCAGCCAACAACTCCAAACAGGTTACGAGCAGTACTTC. The encoded protein is CASSQQLQTGYEQYF.

The chain joins TRBV4-1 to TRBJ2-1; TRBD1 is a possible D gene (6 bases). The CDR3 is made up of 20 amino acids. The germline V and J ends were trimmed by 4 bases and 0 bases, with 25 bases remaining between them. The germline V gene encodes CDR1 MGHRA and CDR2 YSYEKL. CDR3 in amino acids: CASSPLPGAGQGTSYNEQFF. The CDR3, as DNA: TGCGCCAGCAGCCCCTTGCCCGGGGCTGGGCAGGGGACCTCCTACAATGAGCAGTTCTTC.